Presented here are 9 T cell receptor beta chains from one specimen sequenced in a study of CD8 T cells in Susac syndrome. Random hexamers were used to reverse transcribe 0.5 to 1 ug of RNA. Using its own MiXCR run on the immunoSEQ multiplex PCR reads, TCRdb lists one record per CDR3 protein. Of some 190,000 distinct CDR3 sequences in the sample, about 94% are singletons; the top ten hold around 0.15%. The sample taken for sequencing was CD4+ T cells from PBMCs. The receptor set was obtained from a human donor with Susac syndrome.

The chain carries TRBV28 and TRBJ1-4, with TRBD1 identical over 8 bases. This CDR3 region has 15 residues. The V gene's germline CDR1 is MDHEN and CDR2 SYDVKM. Germline trimming cut 5 bases from V and 6 bases from J; bases unmatched to any gene: 8. CDR3 amino acids: CASSPRTGPDEKLFF. For the CDR3, the DNA is TGTGCCAGCAGTCCCCGGACAGGGCCGGATGAAAAACTGTTTTTT.

The chain employs TRBV7-9 and TRBJ1-2; 8 bases agree with TRBD1. Trimming cost V 1 base and J 4 bases; bases outside gene matches: 11. This CDR3 spans 17 amino acids. Germline CDR1 and CDR2: SEHNR and FQNEAQ (reference sequence). In nucleotides, the CDR3 is TGTGCCAGCAGCTTAGTGAATTTAGGCCAGGGGGCCTATGGCTACACCTTC. Its translation: CASSLVNLGQGAYGYTF.

The rearrangement joins TRBV19 to TRBJ1-4; D perhaps matches TRBD1 (5 bases). CDR1 and CDR2 (germline): LNHDA, SQIVND (reference sequence). The CDR3 totals 13 residues. V was clipped by 10 bases and J by 10 bases, with 19 bases between them. Written as DNA, the CDR3 is TGTGCCACCTGCCAGGGCAGGGACGGAAAACTGTTTTTT. It encodes CATCQGRDGKLFF.

The chain is built from TRBV7-2 and TRBJ1-2; D is unresolved. Trimming left V 7 bases short and J 1 base short, with 10 bases between. The CDR3 has 13 residues. CDR1 SGHTA and CDR2 FQGNSA come from the germline V gene. CDR3 coding DNA: TGTGCCAGCACCTCGGGTGGTAACTATGGCTACACCTTC. As protein: CASTSGGNYGYTF.

The V gene is TRBV12-3 or TRBV12-4, the J gene TRBJ2-2, with 10 bases matching TRBD2. J was trimmed by 2 bases and V by 6 bases; bases with no gene match: 6. The CDR3 runs 16 residues. Here the CDR3 reads CASRGGLADNTGELFF. The DNA of the CDR3 is TGTGCCAGCAGGGGTGGACTAGCGGATAACACCGGGGAGCTGTTTTTT.

The rearrangement joins TRBV30 to TRBJ1-1; possible D gene TRBD1, 5 bases. In germline, CDR1 is GTSNPN, CDR2 SVGIG (reference sequence). This CDR3 comprises 15 residues. Trimming took off 1 base at V and 0 bases at J, with 12 bases between the two ends. Here the CDR3 DNA reads TGTGCCTGGAGTGGTAACAGGAAGATGAACACTGAAGCTTTCTTT. Translation: CAWSGNRKMNTEAFF.

This clonotype was detected only once. V and J are TRBV20-1 and TRBJ2-5; possibly TRBD1 or TRBD2 for D (5 bases each). The V and J ends lost 5 bases and 12 bases respectively, with 16 bases between them. The CDR3 runs to 11 residues. The germline gives CDR1 DFQATT, CDR2 SNEGSKA (reference sequence). The CDR3: CSAPTGAPEYF. CDR3 nucleotides: TGCAGTGCTCCCACCGGGGCCCCTGAGTACTTC.

This clonotype has just one count. The V and J genes are TRBV12-3 or TRBV12-4 and TRBJ1-4, with no clear D. This CDR3 contains 15 residues. The V end was cut by 2 bases, the J end by 4 bases, with 11 bases between. The CDR3 DNA reads as TGTGCCAGCAGTTTAATCCACAGCTATAATGAAAAACTGTTTTTT. Its protein is CASSLIHSYNEKLFF.

This sequence joins TRBV30 and TRBJ1-6; D remains unclear. Per the germline V gene, CDR1 is GTSNPN and CDR2 is SVGIG (reference sequence). V was pared by 1 base and J by 0 bases, with 10 bases between. The CDR3 sequence is 16 residues long. This chain's CDR3 is CAWSDPQISYNSPLHF. For the CDR3, the DNA is TGTGCCTGGAGTGACCCTCAGATCTCCTATAATTCACCCCTCCACTTT.